These T cell receptor beta chains were read from a single sample in a study of blood T cell repertoires in COVID-19. Only in-frame clones appear in the TCRdb table, and some are missing; sequencing was by immunoSEQ multiplex PCR. This table holds fewer than 200,000 clones, just under 85% found once. The material sequenced was peripheral blood. These receptor sequences come from a middle-aged man who had recovered from COVID-19. CDR3s include the opening cysteine and the closing phenylalanine or tryptophan. Fields, in order: D gene, clone size, V gene, J gene, CDR3 DNA, CDR3 protein. The D gene is left open where the match is weak. Size values are once, few and many counts, or a class for expanded clones, and some rows have none.

TRBD1	-	TRBV7-9	TRBJ1-2	TGTGCCAGCAGCCCCCCGGGACAGGGGGACTATGGCTACACCTTC	CASSPPGQGDYGYTF
TRBD1	-	TRBV7-2	TRBJ2-7	TGTGCCAGCAGCTTAGCTCAGACAGGGGGCCGGTCCTACGAGCAGTACTTC	CASSLAQTGGRSYEQYF
TRBD1	-	TRBV5-1	TRBJ2-7	TGCGCCAGCAGCTTGGCCCTCAGGACGTTGGGACAGGGAGGGGAGCAGTACTTC	CASSLALRTLGQGGEQYF
TRBD2	-	TRBV6-5	TRBJ2-1	TGTGCCAGCAGGGTTAGCGGGAGCAGTGAGCAGTTCTTC	CASRVSGSSEQFF
TRBD2	once	TRBV24-1	TRBJ2-2	TGTGCCACCAGTGATGGGACTACGATCGCGAACACCGGGGAGCTGTTTTTT	CATSDGTTIANTGELFF
-	-	TRBV2	TRBJ1-5	TGTGCCAGCAGTCAAGGCGGACAGCCCAATCAGCCCCAGCATTTT	CASSQGGQPNQPQHF
-	-	TRBV2	TRBJ1-1	TGTGCCAGCAGTGAAACCAGGGAAGCTTTCTTT	CASSETREAFF
TRBD2	-	TRBV7-2	TRBJ2-7	TGTGCCAGCAGCTGGGCCGGACTAGCAACCGAGCAGTACTTC	CASSWAGLATEQYF
-	-	TRBV6-2/TRBV6-3	TRBJ2-5	TGTGCCAGCAGCTCCTCGAACACAGGAAAACAGACCCAGTACTTC	CASSSSNTGKQTQYF
-	-	TRBV6-6	TRBJ1-4	TGTGCCAGCAGGGAGTCTGCAACTAATGAAAAACTGTTTTTT	CASRESATNEKLFF
-	few	TRBV4-3	TRBJ2-2	TGCGCCAGCAGCCAAGACCCCGGCACCGGGGAGCTGTTTTTT	CASSQDPGTGELFF
-	-	TRBV3-1/TRBV3-2	TRBJ2-7	TGTGCCAGCAGCCAAGCTGGCAGCGAAAACTCCTACGAGCAGTACTTC	CASSQAGSENSYEQYF
-	-	TRBV3-1/TRBV3-2	TRBJ1-5	TGTGCCAGCAGCCAAGGGGCAGTTAATCAGCCCCAGCATTTT	CASSQGAVNQPQHF
TRBD2	-	TRBV5-5	TRBJ2-5	TGTGCCAGCACCCCGCGGGGGGTAGAGACCCAGTACTTC	CASTPRGVETQYF
TRBD1	many	TRBV6-2/TRBV6-3	TRBJ1-1	TGTGCCAGCAGTTTCCGGGACAGGGTTCTTCGGTCAAACACTGAAGCTTTCTTT	CASSFRDRVLRSNTEAFF
TRBD1	-	TRBV15	TRBJ1-2	TGTGCCACCAGCAGAGTCCAATCGACAGGGAACTATGGCTACACCTTC	CATSRVQSTGNYGYTF
TRBD2	-	TRBV9	TRBJ2-2	TGTGCCAGCAGCGAGTGGGGGGGAAACACCGGGGAGCTGTTTTTT	CASSEWGGNTGELFF
TRBD2	-	TRBV7-2	TRBJ2-2	TGTGCCAGCAGCCCAAGCGGGGTGATTACCGGGGAGCTGTTTTTT	CASSPSGVITGELFF
-	-	TRBV7-3	TRBJ1-1	TGTGCCAGCAGCCTCACAGGGAACACTGAAGCTTTCTTT	CASSLTGNTEAFF
-	-	TRBV10-3	TRBJ2-2	TGTGCCATCAGTGAGTCAACAGGAGCGAACACCGGGGAGCTGTTTTTT	CAISESTGANTGELFF
-	-	TRBV6-6	TRBJ1-5	TGTGCCAGCAGTCGCCCGGGTACCCATCAGCCCCAGCATTTT	CASSRPGTHQPQHF
-	-	TRBV6-1	TRBJ2-7	TGTGCCAGCAGTGAAGGGTCATCGCCCTACTACGAGCAGTACTTC	CASSEGSSPYYEQYF
-	-	TRBV11-1	TRBJ1-6	TGTGCCAGGGTCAGAGGGTCACCCCTCCACTTT	CARVRGSPLHF
-	few	TRBV6-1	TRBJ1-6	TGTGCCAGCAGTGAAGGAGGTCAGGGCGGCTCACCCCTCCACTTT	CASSEGGQGGSPLHF
TRBD2	-	TRBV7-9	TRBJ2-1	TGTGCCAGCAGTTCCGAGCGGGGGCCCTACAATGAGCAGTTCTTC	CASSSERGPYNEQFF
TRBD2	once	TRBV29-1	TRBJ2-3	TGCAGCGTTGATGCTAGCGGGATTGCAGATACGCAGTATTTT	CSVDASGIADTQYF